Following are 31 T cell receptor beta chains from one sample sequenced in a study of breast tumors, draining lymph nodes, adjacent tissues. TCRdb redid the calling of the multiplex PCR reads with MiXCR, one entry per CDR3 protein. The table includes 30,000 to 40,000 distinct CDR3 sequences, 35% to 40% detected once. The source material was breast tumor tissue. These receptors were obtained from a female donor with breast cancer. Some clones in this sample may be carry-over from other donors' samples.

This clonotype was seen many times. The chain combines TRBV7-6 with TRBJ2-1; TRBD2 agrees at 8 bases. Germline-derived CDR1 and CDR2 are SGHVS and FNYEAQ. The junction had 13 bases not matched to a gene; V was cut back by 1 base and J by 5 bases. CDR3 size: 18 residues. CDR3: CASSLGLGGGLGDNEQFF. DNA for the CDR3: TGTGCCAGCAGCTTAGGCCTGGGGGGGGGACTAGGGGACAATGAGCAGTTCTTC.

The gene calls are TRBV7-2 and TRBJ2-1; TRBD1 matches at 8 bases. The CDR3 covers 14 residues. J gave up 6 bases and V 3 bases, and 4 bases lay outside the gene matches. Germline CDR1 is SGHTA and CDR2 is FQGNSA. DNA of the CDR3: TGTGCCAGCAGCTTGAACAGGGGGAGCAATGAGCAGTTCTTC. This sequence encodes CASSLNRGSNEQFF.

For the CDR3, the DNA is TGTGCCAGCAGTGAACCCCTTGGGGGGACAGGGGGCTACAATGAGCAGTTCTTC. Amino acid sequence: CASSEPLGGTGGYNEQFF. This chain connects TRBV2 to TRBJ2-1; 11 nucleotides align to TRBD1. Per germline, CDR1 SNHLY and CDR2 FYNNEI. The CDR3 covers 18 residues. Trimming removed 2 bases from V and 3 bases from J; junction bases left unmatched: 9. Based on the CDR3 plus reference TRBV2 and TRBJ2-1, the full variable domain is EPEVTQTPSHQVTQMGQEVILRCVPISNHLYFYWYRQILGQKVEFLVSFYNNEISEKSEIFDDQFSVERPDGSNFTLKIRSTKLEDSAMYFCASSEPLGGTGGYNEQFFGPGTRLTVL.

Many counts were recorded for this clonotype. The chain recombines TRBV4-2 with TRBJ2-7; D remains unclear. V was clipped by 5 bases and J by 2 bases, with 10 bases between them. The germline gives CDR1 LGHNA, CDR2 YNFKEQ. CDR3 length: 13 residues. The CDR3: CASSSGPTYEQYF. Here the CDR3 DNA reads TGTGCCAGCAGCTCCGGACCGACCTACGAGCAGTACTTC.

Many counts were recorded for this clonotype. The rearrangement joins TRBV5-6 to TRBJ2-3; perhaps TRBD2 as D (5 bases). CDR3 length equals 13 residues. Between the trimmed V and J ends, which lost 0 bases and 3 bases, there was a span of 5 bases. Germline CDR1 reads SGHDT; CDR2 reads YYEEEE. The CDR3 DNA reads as TGTGCCAGCAGCTTGGGGGAGACAGATACGCAGTATTTT. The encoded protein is CASSLGETDTQYF.

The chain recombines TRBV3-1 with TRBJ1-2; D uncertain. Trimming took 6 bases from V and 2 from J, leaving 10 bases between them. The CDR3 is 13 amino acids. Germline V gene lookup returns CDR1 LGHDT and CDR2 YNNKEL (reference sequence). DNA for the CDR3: TGTGCCAGCAGTCCGACTGAAAACTATGGCTACACCTTC. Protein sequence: CASSPTENYGYTF.

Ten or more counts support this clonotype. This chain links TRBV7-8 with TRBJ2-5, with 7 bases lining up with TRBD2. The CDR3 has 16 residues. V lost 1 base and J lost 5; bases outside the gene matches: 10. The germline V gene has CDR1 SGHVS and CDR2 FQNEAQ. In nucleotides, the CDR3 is TGTGCCAGCAGCTTAGGCCCCTGGGGGGGTTTGGAGACCCAGTACTTC. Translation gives CASSLGPWGGLETQYF.

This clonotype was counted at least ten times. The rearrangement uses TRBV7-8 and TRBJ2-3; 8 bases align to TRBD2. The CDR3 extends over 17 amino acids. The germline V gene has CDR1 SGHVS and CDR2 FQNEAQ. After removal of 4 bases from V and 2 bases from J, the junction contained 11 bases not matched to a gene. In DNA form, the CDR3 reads TGTGCCAGCAGCTCTGCTGTGGGGACTAGTCCCACAGATACGCAGTATTTT. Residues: CASSSAVGTSPTDTQYF.

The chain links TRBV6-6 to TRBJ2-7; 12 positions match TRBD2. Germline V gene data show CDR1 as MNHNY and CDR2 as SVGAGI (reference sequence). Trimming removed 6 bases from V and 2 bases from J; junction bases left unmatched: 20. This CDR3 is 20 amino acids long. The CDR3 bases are TGTGCCAGCAGCCCACGGGGGACTAGCGGGCCTCGTAGGGAACCCTACGAGCAGTACTTC. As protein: CASSPRGTSGPRREPYEQYF.

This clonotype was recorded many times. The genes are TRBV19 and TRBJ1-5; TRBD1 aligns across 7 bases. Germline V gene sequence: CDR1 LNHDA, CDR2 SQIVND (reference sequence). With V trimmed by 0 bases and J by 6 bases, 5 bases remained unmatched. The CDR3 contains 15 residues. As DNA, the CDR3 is TGTGCCAGTAGTATAGACGGCAGGGGGGGTCAGCCCCAGCATTTT. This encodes CASSIDGRGGQPQHF.

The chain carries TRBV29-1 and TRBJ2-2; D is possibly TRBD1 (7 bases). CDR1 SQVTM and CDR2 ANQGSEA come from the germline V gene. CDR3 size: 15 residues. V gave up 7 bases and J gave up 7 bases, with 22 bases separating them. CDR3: CSGGETGISGGELFF. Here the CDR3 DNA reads TGCAGCGGGGGGGAGACAGGGATTTCTGGCGGGGAGCTGTTTTTT.

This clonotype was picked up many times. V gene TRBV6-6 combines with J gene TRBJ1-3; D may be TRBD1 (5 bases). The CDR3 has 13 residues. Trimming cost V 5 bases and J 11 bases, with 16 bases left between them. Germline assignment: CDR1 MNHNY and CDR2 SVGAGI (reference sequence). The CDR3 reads CASSRERQGAIYF. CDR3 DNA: TGTGCCAGCAGTAGAGAACGACAAGGGGCCATATATTTT.

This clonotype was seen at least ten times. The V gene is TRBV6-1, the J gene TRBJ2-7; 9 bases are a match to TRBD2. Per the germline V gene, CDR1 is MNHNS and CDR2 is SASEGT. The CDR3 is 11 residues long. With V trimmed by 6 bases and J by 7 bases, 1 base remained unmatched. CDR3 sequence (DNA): TGTGCCAGCAGGCGGGGGGGGGAGCAGTACTTC. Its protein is CASRRGGEQYF.

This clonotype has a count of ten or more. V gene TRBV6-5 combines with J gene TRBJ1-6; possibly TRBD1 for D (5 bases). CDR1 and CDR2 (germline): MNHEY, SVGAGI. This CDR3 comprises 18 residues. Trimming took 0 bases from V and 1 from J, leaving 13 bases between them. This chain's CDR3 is CASSYSRGSSSYNSPLHF. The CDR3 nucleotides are TGTGCCAGCAGTTACTCGAGGGGATCCAGTTCCTATAATTCACCCCTCCACTTT.

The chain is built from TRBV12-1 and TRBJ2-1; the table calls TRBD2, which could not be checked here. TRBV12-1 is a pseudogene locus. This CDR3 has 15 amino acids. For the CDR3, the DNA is TGTGCCAATTTAGGGGGGGAGGCCCCCTACAATGAGCAGTTCTTC. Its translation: CANLGGEAPYNEQFF.

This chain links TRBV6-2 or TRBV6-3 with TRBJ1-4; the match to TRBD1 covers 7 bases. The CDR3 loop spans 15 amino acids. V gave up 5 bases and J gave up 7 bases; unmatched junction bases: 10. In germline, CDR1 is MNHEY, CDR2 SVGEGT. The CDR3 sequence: CASSIAGTVGEKLFF. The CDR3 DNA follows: TGTGCCAGCAGTATCGCCGGGACAGTGGGTGAAAAACTGTTTTTT.

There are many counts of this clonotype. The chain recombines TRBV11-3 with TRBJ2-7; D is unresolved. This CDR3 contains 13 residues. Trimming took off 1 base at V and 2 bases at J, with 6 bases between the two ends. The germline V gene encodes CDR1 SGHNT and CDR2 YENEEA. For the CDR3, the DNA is TGTGCCAGCAGCTTAGGGCAGACCTACGAGCAGTACTTC. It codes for CASSLGQTYEQYF.

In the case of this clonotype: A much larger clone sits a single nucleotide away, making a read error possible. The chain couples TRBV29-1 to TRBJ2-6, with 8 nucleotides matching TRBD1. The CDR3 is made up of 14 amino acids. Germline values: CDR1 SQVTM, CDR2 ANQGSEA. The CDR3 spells CGVPTGVGANVLTF. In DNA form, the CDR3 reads TGCGGCGTCCCGACAGGGGTTGGGGCCAACGTCCTGACTTTC.

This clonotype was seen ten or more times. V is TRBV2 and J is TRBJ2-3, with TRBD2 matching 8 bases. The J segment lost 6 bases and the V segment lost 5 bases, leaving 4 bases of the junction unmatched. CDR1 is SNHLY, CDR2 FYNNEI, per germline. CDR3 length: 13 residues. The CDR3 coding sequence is TGTGCCAGCAGTCCCGGGGGGGGGGATACGCAGTATTTT. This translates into CASSPGGGDTQYF. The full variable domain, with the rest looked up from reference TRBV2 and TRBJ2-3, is EPEVTQTPSHQVTQMGQEVILRCVPISNHLYFYWYRQILGQKVEFLVSFYNNEISEKSEIFDDQFSVERPDGSNFTLKIRSTKLEDSAMYFCASSPGGGDTQYFGPGTRLTVL.

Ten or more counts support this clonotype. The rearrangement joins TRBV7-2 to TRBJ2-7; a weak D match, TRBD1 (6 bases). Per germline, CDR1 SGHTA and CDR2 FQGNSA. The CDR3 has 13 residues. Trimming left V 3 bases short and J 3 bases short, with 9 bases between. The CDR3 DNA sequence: TGTGCCAGCAGCTTGACAGGTTACTACGAGCAGTACTTC. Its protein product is CASSLTGYYEQYF.

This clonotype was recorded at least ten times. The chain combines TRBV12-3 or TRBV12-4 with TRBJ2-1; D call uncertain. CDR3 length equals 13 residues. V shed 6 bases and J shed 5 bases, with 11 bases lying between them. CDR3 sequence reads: CASRIPGNNEQFF. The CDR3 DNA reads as TGTGCCAGCAGGATACCAGGAAACAATGAGCAGTTCTTC.

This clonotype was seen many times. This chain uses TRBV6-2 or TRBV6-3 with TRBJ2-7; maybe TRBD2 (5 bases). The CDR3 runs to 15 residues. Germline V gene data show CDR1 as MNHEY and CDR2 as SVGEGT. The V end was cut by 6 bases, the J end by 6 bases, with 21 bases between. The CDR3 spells CASSQLGSGGGEQYF. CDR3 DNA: TGTGCCAGCAGCCAACTCGGCAGCGGAGGTGGCGAGCAGTACTTC.

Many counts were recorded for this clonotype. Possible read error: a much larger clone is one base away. CDR3 nucleotide sequence: TGCGCCAGCATCCAAGGGACACGCGGCGGGACCCAGTACTTC. Translated, it gives CASIQGTRGGTQYF. The rearrangement joins TRBV4-1 to TRBJ2-5; a possible D gene is TRBD1 (6 bases). This CDR3 has 14 amino acids. The V gene's germline CDR1 is MGHRA and CDR2 YSYEKL.

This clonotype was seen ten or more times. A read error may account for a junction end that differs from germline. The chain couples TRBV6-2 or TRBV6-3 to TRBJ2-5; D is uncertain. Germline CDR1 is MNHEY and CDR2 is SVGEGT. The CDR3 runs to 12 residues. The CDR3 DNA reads TGTGCCAGCAGTGACTCACAAGAGACCCAGTACTTC. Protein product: CASSDSQETQYF.

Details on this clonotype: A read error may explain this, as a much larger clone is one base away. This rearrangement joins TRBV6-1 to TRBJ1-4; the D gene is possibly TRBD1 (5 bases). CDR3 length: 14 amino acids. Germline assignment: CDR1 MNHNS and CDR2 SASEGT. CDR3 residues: CASSPDTLNEKLSF. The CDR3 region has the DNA TGTGCCAGCAGCCCGGACACACTTAATGAAAAACTGTCTTTT.

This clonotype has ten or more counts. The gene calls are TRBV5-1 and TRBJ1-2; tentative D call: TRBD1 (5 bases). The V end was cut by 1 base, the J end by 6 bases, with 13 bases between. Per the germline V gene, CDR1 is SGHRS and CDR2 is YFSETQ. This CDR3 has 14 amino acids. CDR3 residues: CASSLFGGEDGYTF. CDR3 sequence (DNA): TGCGCCAGCAGCTTGTTTGGGGGAGAGGATGGCTACACCTTC. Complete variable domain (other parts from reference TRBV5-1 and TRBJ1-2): KAGVTQTPRYLIKTRGQQVTLSCSPISGHRSVSWYQQTPGQGLQFLFEYFSETQRNKGNFPGRFSGRQFSNSRSEMNVSTLELGDSALYLCASSLFGGEDGYTFGSGTRLTVV.

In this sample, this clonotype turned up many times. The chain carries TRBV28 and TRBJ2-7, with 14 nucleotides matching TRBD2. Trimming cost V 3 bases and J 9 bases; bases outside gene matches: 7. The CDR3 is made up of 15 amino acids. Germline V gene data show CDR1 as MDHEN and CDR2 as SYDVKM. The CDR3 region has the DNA TGTGCCAGCAGTTTCCCCGGGACTAGCGGGAGCGCGCAGTACTTC. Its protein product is CASSFPGTSGSAQYF.

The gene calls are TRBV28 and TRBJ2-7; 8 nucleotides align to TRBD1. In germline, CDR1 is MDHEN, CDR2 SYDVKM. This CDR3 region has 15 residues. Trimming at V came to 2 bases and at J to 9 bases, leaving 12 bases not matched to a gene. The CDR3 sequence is CASSLNGAGGPGQYF. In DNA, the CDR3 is TGTGCCAGCAGTTTAAATGGGGCAGGGGGCCCTGGGCAGTACTTC.

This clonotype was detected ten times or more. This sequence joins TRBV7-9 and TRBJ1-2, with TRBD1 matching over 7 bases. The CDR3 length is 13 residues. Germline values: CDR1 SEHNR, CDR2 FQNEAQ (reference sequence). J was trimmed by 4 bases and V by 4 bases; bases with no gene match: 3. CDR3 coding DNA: TGTGCCAGCAGCTACAGGGGAGGCTATGGCTACACCTTC. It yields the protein CASSYRGGYGYTF.

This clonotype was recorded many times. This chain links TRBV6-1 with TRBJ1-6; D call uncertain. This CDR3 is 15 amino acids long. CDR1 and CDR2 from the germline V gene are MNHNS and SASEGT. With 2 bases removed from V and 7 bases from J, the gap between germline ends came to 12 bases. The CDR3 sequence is CASSELRVGNSPLHF. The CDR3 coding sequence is TGTGCCAGCAGTGAACTTAGGGTCGGGAATTCACCCCTCCACTTT.

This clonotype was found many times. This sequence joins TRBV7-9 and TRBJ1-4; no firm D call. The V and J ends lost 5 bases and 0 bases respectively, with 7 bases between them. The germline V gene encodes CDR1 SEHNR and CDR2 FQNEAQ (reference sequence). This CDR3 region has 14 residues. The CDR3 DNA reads TGTGCCAGCAGCCGACGGGCAACTAATGAAAAACTGTTTTTT. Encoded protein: CASSRRATNEKLFF.